The source of this TCR beta chain is a study of OX40 agonist ivuxolimab in advanced cancers. CDR1 and CDR2 (germline): SQVTM, ANQGSEA. The CDR3 has 13 amino acids. V shed 7 bases, J shed 4 bases, and the junction held 6 bases outside the gene matches. This clone has more than one count but fewer than ten. Assay used: immunoSEQ multiplex PCR; TCRdb lists only in-frame clones, some missing. This table holds about 15,000 clones, approximately 78% found once. The sample was CD4+ or CD8+ T cells sorted from blood, taken in a trial of the OX40 agonist ivuxolimab. J is TRBJ2-1 and V is TRBV29-1; 8 bases are shared with TRBD2. The clonotype comes from an adult with an advanced solid tumor such as melanoma, head and neck, liver or kidney cancer. This CDR3 reads CSAKRELYNEQFF. In DNA form, the CDR3 reads TGCAGCGCCAAGCGGGAGCTTTACAATGAGCAGTTCTTC.